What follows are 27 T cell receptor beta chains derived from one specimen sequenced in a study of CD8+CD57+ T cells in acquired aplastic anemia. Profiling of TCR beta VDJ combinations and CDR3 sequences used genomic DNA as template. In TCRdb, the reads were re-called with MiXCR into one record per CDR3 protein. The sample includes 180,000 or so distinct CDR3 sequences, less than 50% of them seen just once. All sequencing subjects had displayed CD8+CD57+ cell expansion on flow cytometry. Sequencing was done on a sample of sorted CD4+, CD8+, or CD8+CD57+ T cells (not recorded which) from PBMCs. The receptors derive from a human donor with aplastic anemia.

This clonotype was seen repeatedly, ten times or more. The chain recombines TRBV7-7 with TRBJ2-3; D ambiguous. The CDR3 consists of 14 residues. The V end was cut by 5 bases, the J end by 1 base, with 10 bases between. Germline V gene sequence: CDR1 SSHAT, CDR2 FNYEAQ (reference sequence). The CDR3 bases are TGTGCCAGCAGCCAACTACCGGGCACAGATACGCAGTATTTT. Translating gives CASSQLPGTDTQYF.

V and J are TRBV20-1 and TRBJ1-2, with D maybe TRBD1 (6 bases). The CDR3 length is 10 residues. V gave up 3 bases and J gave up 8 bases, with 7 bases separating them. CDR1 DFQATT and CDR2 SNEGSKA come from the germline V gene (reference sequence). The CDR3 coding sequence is TGCAGTGCTAGCACAGGGGGCTACACCTTC. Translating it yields CSASTGGYTF.

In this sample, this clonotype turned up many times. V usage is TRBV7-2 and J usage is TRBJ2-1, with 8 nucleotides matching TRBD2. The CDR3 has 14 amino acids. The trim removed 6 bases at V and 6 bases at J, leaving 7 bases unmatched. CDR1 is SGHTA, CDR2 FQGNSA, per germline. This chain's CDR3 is CASRPAGGGNEQFF. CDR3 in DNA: TGTGCCAGCAGGCCTGCGGGAGGTGGCAATGAGCAGTTCTTC.

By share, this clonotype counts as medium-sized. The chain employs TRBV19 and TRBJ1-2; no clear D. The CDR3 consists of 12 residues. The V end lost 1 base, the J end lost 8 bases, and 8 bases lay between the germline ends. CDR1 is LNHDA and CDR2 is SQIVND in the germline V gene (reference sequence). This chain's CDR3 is CASSIVNGGYTF. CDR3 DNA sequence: TGTGCCAGTAGTATAGTAAACGGGGGCTACACCTTC. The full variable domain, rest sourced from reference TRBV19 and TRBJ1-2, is DGGITQSPKYLFRKEGQNVTLSCEQNLNHDAMYWYRQDPGQGLRLIYYSQIVNDFQKGDIAEGYSVSREKKESFPLTVTSAQKNPTAFYLCASSIVNGGYTFGSGTRLTVV.

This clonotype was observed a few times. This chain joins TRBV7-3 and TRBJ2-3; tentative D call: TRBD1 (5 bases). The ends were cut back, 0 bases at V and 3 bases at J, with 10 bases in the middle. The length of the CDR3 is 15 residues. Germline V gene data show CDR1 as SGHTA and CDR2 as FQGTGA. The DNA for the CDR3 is TGTGCCAGCAGCTTAACAGGGGAAGGGACAGATACGCAGTATTTT. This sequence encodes CASSLTGEGTDTQYF.

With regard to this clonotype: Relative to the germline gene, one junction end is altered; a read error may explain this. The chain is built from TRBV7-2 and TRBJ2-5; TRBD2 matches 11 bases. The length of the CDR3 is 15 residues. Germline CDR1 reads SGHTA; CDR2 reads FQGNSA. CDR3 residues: CASSLVRLAGGPSSF. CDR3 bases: TGTGCCAGCAGCTTAGTAAGGCTAGCGGGGGGCCCCAGTTCATTC.

CDR3 nucleotide sequence: TGTGCCAGCAGTACACAGGGAGGGGATACGCAGTATTTT. Protein sequence: CASSTQGGDTQYF. The V call is TRBV2, the J call TRBJ2-3; weak D call: TRBD2 (7 bases). The germline V and J ends were trimmed by 5 bases and 6 bases, with 12 bases remaining between them. The germline gives CDR1 SNHLY, CDR2 FYNNEI. The CDR3 spans 13 residues.

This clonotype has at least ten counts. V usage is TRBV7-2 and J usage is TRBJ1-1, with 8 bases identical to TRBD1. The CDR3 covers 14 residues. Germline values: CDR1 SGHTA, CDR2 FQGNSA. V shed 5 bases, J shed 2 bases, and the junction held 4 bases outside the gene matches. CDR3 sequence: CASSEGTGNTEAFF. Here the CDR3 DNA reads TGTGCCAGCAGCGAAGGGACAGGAAACACTGAAGCTTTCTTT.

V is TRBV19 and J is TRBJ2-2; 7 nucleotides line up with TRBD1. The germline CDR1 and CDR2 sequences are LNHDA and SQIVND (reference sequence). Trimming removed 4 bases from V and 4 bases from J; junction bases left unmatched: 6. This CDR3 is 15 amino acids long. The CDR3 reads CASSTGQALTGELFF. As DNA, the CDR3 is TGTGCCAGTAGTACAGGACAGGCACTCACCGGGGAGCTGTTTTTT.

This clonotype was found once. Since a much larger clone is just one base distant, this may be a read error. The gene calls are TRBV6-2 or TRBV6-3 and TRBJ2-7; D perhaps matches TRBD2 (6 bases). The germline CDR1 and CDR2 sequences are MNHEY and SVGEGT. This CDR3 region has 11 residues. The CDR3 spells CASSGLYEQCF. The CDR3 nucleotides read TGTGCCAGCAGCGGACTATACGAGCAGTGCTTC.

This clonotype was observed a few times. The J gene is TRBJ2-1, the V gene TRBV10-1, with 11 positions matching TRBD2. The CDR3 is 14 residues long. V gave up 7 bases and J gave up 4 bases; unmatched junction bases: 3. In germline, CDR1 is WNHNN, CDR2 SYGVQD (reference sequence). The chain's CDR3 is CASTGTSGYNEQFF. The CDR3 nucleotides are TGCGCCAGCACCGGGACTAGCGGATACAATGAGCAGTTCTTC.

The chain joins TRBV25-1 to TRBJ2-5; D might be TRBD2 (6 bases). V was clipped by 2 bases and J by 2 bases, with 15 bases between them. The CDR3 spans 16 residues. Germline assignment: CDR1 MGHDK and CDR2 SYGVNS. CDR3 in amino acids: CASSEVWGVVQETQYF. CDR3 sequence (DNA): TGTGCCAGCAGTGAAGTGTGGGGGGTCGTTCAAGAGACCCAGTACTTC.

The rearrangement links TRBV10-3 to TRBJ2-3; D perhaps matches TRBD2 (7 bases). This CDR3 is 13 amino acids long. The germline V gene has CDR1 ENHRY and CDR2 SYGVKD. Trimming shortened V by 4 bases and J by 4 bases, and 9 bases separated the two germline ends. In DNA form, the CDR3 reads TGTGCCATCAGTGGGGAGGGGGCAGATACGCAGTATTTT. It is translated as CAISGEGADTQYF.

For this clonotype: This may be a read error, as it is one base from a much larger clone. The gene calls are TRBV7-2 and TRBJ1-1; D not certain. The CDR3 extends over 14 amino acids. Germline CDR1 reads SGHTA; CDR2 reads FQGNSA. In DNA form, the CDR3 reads TGTGCCAGTAGTAGCTCGGGGTCGAACACTGAAGCTTCCTTT. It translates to CASSSSGSNTEASF.

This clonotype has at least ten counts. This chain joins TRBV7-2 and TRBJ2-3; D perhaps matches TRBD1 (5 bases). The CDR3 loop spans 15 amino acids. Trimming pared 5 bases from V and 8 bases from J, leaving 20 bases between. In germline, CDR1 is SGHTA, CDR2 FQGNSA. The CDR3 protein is CASSILGAPRSTQYF. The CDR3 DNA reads TGTGCCAGCAGCATATTAGGGGCCCCTAGGAGTACGCAGTATTTT.

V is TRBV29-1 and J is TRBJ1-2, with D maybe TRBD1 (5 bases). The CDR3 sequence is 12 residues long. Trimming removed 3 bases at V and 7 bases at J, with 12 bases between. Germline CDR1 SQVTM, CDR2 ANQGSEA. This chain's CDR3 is CSVDRGRGGYTF. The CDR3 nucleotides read TGCAGCGTTGATAGGGGAAGGGGTGGCTACACCTTC.

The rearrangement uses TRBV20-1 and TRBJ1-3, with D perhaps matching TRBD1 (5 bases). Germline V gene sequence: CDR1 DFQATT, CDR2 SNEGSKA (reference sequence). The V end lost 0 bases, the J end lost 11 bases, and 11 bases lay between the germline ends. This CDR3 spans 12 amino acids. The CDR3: CSAREGRAAIYF. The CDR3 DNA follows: TGCAGTGCTAGAGAGGGCAGGGCGGCCATATATTTT.

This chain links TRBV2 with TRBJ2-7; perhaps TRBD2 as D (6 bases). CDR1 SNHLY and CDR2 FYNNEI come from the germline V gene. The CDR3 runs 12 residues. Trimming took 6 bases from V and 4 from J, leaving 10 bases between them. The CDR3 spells CASRDGGYEQYF. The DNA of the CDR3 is TGTGCCAGCAGGGACGGGGGATACGAGCAGTACTTC. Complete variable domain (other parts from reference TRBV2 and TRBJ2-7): EPEVTQTPSHQVTQMGQEVILRCVPISNHLYFYWYRQILGQKVEFLVSFYNNEISEKSEIFDDQFSVERPDGSNFTLKIRSTKLEDSAMYFCASRDGGYEQYFGPGTRLTVT.

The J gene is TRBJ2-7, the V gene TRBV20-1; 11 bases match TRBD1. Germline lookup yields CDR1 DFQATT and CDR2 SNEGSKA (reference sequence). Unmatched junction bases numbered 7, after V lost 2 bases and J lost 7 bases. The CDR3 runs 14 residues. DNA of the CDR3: TGCAGTGCTAGACCAGGACAGGGGGCGAGGGAGCAGTACTTC. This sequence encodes CSARPGQGAREQYF.

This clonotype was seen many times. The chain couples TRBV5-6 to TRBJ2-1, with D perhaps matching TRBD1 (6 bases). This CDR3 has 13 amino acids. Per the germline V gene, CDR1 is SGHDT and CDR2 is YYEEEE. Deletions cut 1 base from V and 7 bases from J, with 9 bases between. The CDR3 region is CASSLNRGNEQFF. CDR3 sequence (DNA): TGTGCCAGCAGCTTGAATAGGGGGAATGAGCAGTTCTTC.

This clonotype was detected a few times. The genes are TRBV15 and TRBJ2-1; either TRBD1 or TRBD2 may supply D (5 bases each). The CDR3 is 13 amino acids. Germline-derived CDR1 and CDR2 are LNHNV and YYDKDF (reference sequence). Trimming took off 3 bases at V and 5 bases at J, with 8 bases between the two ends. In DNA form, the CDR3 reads TGTGCCACCAGCAGGGGACGGGACAATGAGCAGTTCTTC. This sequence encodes CATSRGRDNEQFF. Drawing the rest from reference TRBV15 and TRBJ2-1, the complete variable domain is DAMVIQNPRYQVTQFGKPVTLSCSQTLNHNVMYWYQQKSSQAPKLLFHYYDKDFNNEADTPDNFQSRRPNTSFCFLDIRSPGLGDTAMYLCATSRGRDNEQFFGPGTRLTVL.

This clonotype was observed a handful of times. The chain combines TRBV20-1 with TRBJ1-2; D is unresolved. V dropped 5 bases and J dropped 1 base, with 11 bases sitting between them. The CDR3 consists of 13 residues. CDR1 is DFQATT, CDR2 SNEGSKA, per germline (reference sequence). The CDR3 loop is CSALADFNYGYTF. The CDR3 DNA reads TGCAGTGCTTTGGCCGACTTTAACTATGGCTACACCTTC.

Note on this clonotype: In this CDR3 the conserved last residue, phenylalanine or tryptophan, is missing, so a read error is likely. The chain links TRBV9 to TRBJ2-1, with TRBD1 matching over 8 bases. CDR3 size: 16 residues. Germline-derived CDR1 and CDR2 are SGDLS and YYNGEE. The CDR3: CAGSVGAGGANNEQFL. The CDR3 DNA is TGTGCCGGCAGCGTAGGGGCAGGGGGCGCGAACAATGAGCAGTTCCTC.

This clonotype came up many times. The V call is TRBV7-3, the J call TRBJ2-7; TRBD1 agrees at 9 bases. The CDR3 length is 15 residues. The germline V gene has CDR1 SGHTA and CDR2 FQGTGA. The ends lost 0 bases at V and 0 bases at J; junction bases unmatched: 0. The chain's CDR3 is CASSLTDRGSYEQYF. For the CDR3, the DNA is TGTGCCAGCAGCTTAACGGACAGGGGCTCCTACGAGCAGTACTTC.

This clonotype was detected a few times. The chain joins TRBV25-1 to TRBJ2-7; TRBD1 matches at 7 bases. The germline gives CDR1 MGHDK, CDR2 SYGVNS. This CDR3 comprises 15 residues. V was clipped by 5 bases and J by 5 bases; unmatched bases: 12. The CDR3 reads CASSSFLTTGDEQYF. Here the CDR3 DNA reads TGTGCCAGCAGTTCCTTCCTGACCACAGGGGACGAGCAGTACTTC.

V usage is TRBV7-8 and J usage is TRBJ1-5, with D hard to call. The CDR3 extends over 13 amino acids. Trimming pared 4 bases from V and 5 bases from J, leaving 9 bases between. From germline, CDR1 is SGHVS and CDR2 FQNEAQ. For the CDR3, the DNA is TGTGCCAGCAGCTCCCCGACGGATCAGCCCCAGCATTTT. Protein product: CASSSPTDQPQHF.

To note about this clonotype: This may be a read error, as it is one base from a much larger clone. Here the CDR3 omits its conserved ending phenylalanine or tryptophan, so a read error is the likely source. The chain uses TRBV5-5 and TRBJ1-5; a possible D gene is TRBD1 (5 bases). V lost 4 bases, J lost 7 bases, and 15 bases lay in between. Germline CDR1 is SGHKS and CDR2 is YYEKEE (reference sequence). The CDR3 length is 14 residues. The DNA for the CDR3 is TGTGCCAGCAGCCGCGGACACTCGGGGCAGCCCCAGCATCTT. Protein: CASSRGHSGQPQHL.